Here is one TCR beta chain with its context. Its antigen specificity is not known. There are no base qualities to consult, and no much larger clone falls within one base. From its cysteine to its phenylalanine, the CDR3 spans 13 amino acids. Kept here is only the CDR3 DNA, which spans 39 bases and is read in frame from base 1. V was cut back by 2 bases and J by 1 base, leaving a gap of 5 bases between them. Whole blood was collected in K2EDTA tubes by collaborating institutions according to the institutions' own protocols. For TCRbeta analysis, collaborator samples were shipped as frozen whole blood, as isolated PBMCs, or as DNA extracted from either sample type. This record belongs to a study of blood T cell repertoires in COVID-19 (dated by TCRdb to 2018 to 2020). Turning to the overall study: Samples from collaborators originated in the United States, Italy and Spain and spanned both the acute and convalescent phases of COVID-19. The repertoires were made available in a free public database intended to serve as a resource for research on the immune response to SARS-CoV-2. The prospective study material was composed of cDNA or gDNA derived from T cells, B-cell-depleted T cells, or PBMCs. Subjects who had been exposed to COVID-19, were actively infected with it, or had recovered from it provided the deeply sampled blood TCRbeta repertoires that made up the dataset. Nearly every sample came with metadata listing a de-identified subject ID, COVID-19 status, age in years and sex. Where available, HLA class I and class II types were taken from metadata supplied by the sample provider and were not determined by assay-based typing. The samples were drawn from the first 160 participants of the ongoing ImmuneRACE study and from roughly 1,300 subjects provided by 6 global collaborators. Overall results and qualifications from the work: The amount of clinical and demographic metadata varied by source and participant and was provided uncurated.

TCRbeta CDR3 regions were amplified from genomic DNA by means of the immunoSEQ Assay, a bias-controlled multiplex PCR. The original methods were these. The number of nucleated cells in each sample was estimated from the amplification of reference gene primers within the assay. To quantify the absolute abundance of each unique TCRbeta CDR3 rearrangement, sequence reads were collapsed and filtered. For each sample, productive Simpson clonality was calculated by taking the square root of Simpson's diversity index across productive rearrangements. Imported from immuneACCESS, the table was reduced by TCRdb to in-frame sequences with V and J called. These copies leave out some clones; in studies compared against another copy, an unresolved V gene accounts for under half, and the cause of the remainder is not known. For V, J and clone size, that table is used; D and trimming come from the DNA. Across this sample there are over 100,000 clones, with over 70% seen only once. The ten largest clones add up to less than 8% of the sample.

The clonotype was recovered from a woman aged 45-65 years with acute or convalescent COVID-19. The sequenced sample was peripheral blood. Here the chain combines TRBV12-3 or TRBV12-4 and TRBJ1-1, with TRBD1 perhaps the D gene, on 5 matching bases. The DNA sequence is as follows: TGTGCCAGCAGTTTAAGGGGGAACACTGAAGCTTTCTTT. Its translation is CASSLRGNTEAFF.